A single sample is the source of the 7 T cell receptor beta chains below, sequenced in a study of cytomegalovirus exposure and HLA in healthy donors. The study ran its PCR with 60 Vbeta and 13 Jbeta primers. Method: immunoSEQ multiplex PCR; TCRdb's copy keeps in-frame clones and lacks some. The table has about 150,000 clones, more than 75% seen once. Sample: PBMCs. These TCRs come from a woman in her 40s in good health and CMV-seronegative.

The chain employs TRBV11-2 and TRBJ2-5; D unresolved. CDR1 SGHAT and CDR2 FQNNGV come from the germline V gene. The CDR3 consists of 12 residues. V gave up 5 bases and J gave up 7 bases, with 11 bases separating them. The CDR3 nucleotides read TGTGCCAGCAGCCCCGGTCTACGGACCCAGTACTTC. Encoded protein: CASSPGLRTQYF.

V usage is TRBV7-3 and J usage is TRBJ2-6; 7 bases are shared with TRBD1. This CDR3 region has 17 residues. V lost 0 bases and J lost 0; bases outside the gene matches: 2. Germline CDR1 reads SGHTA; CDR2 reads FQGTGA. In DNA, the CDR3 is TGTGCCAGCAGCTTAACCGGGACAGCCTCTGGGGCCAACGTCCTGACTTTC. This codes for CASSLTGTASGANVLTF.

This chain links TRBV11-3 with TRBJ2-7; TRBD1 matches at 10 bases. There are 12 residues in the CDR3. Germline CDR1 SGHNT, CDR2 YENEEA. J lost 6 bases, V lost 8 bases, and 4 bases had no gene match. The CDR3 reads CASGGQGGEQYF. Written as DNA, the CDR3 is TGTGCCAGCGGCGGACAGGGGGGCGAGCAGTACTTC. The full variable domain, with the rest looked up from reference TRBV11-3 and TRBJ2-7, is EAGVVQSPRYKIIEKKQPVAFWCNPISGHNTLYWYLQNLGQGPELLIRYENEEAVDDSQLPKDRFSAERLKGVDSTLKIQPAELGDSAVYLCASGGQGGEQYFGPGTRLTVT.

The CDR3 spells CASSARTGSYEQYF. CDR3 in DNA: TGTGCCAGCAGTGCCCGGACAGGGAGCTACGAGCAGTACTTC. J is TRBJ2-7 and V is TRBV28; 8 bases fit TRBD1. The CDR3 has 14 residues. In germline, CDR1 is MDHEN, CDR2 SYDVKM. V lost 5 bases to trimming and J lost 3 bases; unmatched junction nucleotides: 6.

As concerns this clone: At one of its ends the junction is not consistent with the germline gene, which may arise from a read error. CDR3 amino acids: CSSSRAEASYNEQFF. In DNA form, the CDR3 reads TGTTCCAGCAGCCGAGCGGAAGCCTCCTACAATGAGCAGTTCTTC. This chain links TRBV7-9 with TRBJ2-1, with D perhaps matching TRBD2 (5 bases). The CDR3 sequence is 15 residues long. Germline-derived CDR1 and CDR2 are SEHNR and FQNEAQ (reference sequence).

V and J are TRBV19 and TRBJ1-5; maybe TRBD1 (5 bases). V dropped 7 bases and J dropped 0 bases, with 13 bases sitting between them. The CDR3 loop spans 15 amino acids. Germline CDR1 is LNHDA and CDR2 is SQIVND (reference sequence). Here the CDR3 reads CASKQAGGSNQPQHF. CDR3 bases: TGTGCCAGTAAACAGGCGGGGGGTAGCAATCAGCCCCAGCATTTT.

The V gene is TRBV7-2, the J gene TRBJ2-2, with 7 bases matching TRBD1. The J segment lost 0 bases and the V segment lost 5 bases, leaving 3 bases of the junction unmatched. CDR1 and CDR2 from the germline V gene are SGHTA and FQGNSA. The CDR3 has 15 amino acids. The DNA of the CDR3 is TGTGCCAGCAGCCCCGGGACAGCGAACACCGGGGAGCTGTTTTTT. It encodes CASSPGTANTGELFF.